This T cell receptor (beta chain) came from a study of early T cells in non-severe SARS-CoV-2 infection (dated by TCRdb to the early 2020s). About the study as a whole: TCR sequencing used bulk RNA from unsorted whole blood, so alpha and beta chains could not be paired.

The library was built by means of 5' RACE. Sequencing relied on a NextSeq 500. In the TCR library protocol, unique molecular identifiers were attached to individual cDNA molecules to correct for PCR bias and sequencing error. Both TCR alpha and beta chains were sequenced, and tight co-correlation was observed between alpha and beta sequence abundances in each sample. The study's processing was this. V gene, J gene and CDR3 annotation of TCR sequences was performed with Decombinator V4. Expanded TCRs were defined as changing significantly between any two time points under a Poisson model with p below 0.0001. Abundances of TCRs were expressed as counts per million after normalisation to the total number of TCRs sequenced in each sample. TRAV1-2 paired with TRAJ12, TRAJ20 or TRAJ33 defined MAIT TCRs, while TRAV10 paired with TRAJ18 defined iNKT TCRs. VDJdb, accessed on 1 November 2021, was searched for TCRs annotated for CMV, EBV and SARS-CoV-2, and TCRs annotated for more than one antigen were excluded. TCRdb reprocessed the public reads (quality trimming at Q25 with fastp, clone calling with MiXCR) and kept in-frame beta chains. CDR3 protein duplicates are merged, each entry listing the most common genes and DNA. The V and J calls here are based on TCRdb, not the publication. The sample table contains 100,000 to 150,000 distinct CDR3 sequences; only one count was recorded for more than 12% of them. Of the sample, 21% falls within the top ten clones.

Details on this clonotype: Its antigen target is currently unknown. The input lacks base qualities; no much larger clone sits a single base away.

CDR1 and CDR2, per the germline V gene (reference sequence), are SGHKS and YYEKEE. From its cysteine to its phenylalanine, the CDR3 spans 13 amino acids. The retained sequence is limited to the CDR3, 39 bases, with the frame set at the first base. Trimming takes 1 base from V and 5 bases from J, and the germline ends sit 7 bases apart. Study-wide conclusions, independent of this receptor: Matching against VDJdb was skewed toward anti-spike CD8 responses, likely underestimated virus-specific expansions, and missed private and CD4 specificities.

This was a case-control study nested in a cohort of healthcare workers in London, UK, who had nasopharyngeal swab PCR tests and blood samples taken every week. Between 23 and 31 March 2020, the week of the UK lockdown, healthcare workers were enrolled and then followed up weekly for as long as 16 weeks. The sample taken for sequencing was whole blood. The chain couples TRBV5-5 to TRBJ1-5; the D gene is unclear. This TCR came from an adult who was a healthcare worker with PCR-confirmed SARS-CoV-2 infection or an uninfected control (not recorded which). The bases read TGTGCCAGCAGCTTGAATGGGGATCAGCCCCAGCATTTT. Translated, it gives CASSLNGDQPQHF.